This TCR beta chain derives from a study of T cell responses to AZD1222 COVID-19 vaccine. Here immunoSEQ multiplex PCR was the method, and the copy in TCRdb shows in-frame clones only, minus some. The table records approximately 160,000 clones, around 88% of them present only once. In the case of this clone: Its antigen is unidentified.

Trimming shortened V by 1 base and J by 5 bases, and 11 bases separated the two germline ends. CDR3 length: 14 amino acids. Germline CDR1 and CDR2: MNHNS and SASEGT. Whole-study results and caveats: Spike-spanning, vaccine-associated CD4 TCRs were dominant at 160-218 and 743-854. It should be noted that donors were predominantly white British and more often female, and clonal diversity was possibly underestimated.

This sample comprised peripheral blood, obtained on day 0 of MenACWY control vaccination. This chain joins TRBV6-1 and TRBJ2-5; D perhaps matches TRBD1 (6 bases). The clonotype was recovered from an adult in good health. The CDR3: CASSEDRVIETQYF. In DNA, the CDR3 is TGTGCCAGCAGTGAAGACAGGGTAATCGAGACCCAGTACTTC.